This TCR beta chain was documented in a study of human T cells and chemical hapten exposure. TCRdb re-called the RACE reads with MiXCR, one entry per CDR3 protein. The sample carries 120,000 or so distinct CDR3 sequences, about 13% recorded once. Time point meaning: pre-sensitization, week 0. Noted treatment: therapeutic diphenylcyclopropenone sensitization with weekly scalp DPC. Those who donated were patients with alopecia, 18 to 70 years of age, and suitable for DPC. This clonotype was observed at least ten times. The junction had 8 bases not matched to a gene; V was cut back by 7 bases and J by 6 bases. Germline CDR1 and CDR2: SGHTA and FQGTGA. The CDR3 consists of 14 residues.

The clonotype originates from a woman aged 18-29 years with alopecia areata. Some clones in this sample may be carry-over from other donors' samples. The specimen comprised whole blood, sampled in connection with sensitization to the hapten diphenylcyclopropenone (DPC). V is TRBV7-3 and J is TRBJ1-1, with TRBD1 matching over 10 bases. The CDR3 is CASKRDRGVAEAFF. In DNA form, the CDR3 reads TGTGCCAGCAAACGGGACAGGGGCGTCGCTGAAGCTTTCTTT. The whole variable domain, remainder taken from reference TRBV7-3 and TRBJ1-1, is GAGVSQTPSNKVTEKGKYVELRCDPISGHTALYWYRQSLGQGPEFLIYFQGTGAADDSGLPNDRFFAVRPEGSVSTLKIQRTERGDSAVYLCASKRDRGVAEAFFGQGTRLTVV.